This T cell receptor (beta chain) was captured in a study of T cell changes during pregnancy in multiple sclerosis. This CDR3 is 15 amino acids long. CDR1 and CDR2 from the germline V gene are SNHLY and FYNNEI. Trimming at V came to 6 bases and at J to 0 bases, leaving 1 base not matched to a gene. Some clones are missing from TCRdb's copy, which holds only in-frame ones; the method was immunoSEQ multiplex PCR. The table includes roughly 120,000 clones, about 93% detected once. The J gene is TRBJ1-3, the V gene TRBV2, with TRBD1 identical over 11 bases. The source material was peripheral blood, sampled before pregnancy. This sequence was found in a female donor with multiple sclerosis, enrolled in a pregnancy study. CDR3 DNA sequence: TGTGCCAGCAGGGACAGGGGGCACTCTGGAAACACCATATATTTT. Translation gives CASRDRGHSGNTIYF.